Detailed here is one T cell receptor beta chain. What it binds is unknown. This may come from a read error, since a much larger clone is one base off. This entry is derived from a study of T cells after yellow fever vaccination. Study results and caveats: A limited proportion of clonotypes was detected within both the CD4 and CD8 compartments. Clones that expanded after primary vaccination mostly reappeared after the booster (less than 98% CD4, 88% CD8). One caveat is that FACS-sorted repertoires could contain abundant clonotypes contaminating from the bulk population.

TCR cDNA, made by 5'RACE template switching, carried an added universal primer site and UMIs. A single record per CDR3 protein comes from TCRdb applying MiXCR to the 5' RACE reads. The sample lists 110,000 or so distinct CDR3 sequences, 7.2% occurring once. Per germline, CDR1 LGHDT and CDR2 YNNKEL (reference sequence). The CDR3 is 16 residues long. The receptor was isolated from a man between 18 and 35 years old who received the YFV17D yellow fever vaccine. The sample was CD4+ T cells sorted from PBMCs, taken about 49 days after the first yellow fever vaccination. The V gene is TRBV3-1, the J gene TRBJ2-2; possible D gene TRBD1, 5 bases. Here the CDR3 DNA reads TGTGTCAGCAGCCAGGGATGGATGGCGAACACCGGGGAGCTGTTTTTT. Encoded protein: CVSSQGWMANTGELFF.